This is a list of T cell receptor beta chains from one sample in a study of T cell responses to AZD1222 COVID-19 vaccine. Only in-frame clones appear in the TCRdb table, and some are missing; sequencing was by immunoSEQ multiplex PCR. The sample yields about 140,000 clones, 75% to 90% seen once. The source material was peripheral blood, sampled on day 0 of AZD1222 vaccination. The receptor set was obtained from an adult in good health. Each CDR3 is given without its conserved first and last residue. The listing skips clone size in some rows; elsewhere it reads once, few, many or a size class.

J gene | clone size | V gene | CDR3 protein
TRBJ1-4 | NA | TRBV18 | ASSPVDRGGLGEKLF
TRBJ1-4 | NA | TRBV6-6 | ASSPDTWTAGYEKLF
TRBJ1-3 | once | TRBV7-9 | ASSLGQPSSGNTIY
TRBJ2-3 | NA | TRBV18 | ASSPPDGTDTQY
TRBJ1-1 | NA | TRBV2 | ASTRQPNTEAF
TRBJ1-5 | NA | TRBV6-5 | ASSQNFRGQPQH
TRBJ2-1 | NA | TRBV5-6 | ASSPGFGEQF
TRBJ2-5 | NA | TRBV4-1 | ASSQGRTGRETQY
TRBJ1-2 | NA | TRBV6-4 | ASSDSGGGDYGYT
TRBJ1-3 | NA | TRBV23-1 | ASSQSHSSGNTIY
TRBJ1-1 | NA | TRBV9 | ASSVPNRDLNTEAF
TRBJ2-1 | NA | TRBV10-1 | ASSESVTGQGPYNEQF
TRBJ1-1 | NA | TRBV10-3 | ATSFSGVNTEAF
TRBJ1-1 | NA | TRBV5-1 | ASTPSPANTEAF
TRBJ2-2 | NA | TRBV18 | ASSPTGGGGELF
TRBJ1-1 | NA | TRBV19 | ASSNVRDEAF
TRBJ1-4 | NA | TRBV2 | ASTRDRQGSEKLF
TRBJ2-1 | NA | TRBV3-1/TRBV3-2 | ASSLSGGGNEQF
TRBJ2-2 | NA | TRBV27 | ASSAVRTATGELF
TRBJ1-6 | NA | TRBV30 | AWSPWTVGDYNSPLH
TRBJ2-1 | NA | TRBV5-1 | ASSLWRGGNEQF
TRBJ2-5 | NA | TRBV19 | ASSIIWSGGHQETQY
TRBJ1-5 | NA | TRBV12-5 | ASGLVVVSGPDNQPQH
TRBJ2-5 | NA | TRBV5-1 | ASGRAGGTETQY
TRBJ1-5 | once | TRBV5-1 | ASSPDRGSDQPQH
TRBJ1-2 | NA | TRBV6-5 | ASSTAGNSFYGYT
TRBJ1-5 | NA | TRBV5-6 | ASSLRGQGNQPQH
TRBJ1-1 | NA | TRBV7-2 | ASSLGPSISTEAF
TRBJ1-2 | NA | TRBV5-6 | ASSLGVPVYT
TRBJ1-1 | once | TRBV5-4 | ASSLEAIGNTEAF
TRBJ1-3 | NA | TRBV18 | ASSLMEAAGNTIY
TRBJ2-7 | NA | TRBV19 | ASSMRITYEQY
TRBJ2-3 | NA | TRBV5-4 | ASSLGGGSTDTQY
TRBJ1-2 | NA | TRBV27 | ASSRGITRYGYT
TRBJ2-7 | NA | TRBV6-1 | ASSEWVSVGTYEQY
TRBJ1-4 | NA | TRBV19 | ASSPYREEEKLF
TRBJ1-2 | NA | TRBV19 | ASTPVRGISVSPT
TRBJ1-5 | NA | TRBV7-5 | VRSTNTGRFNQPQH
TRBJ1-3 | NA | TRBV29-1 | SVIPTGGRNTIY
TRBJ1-6 | NA | TRBV18 | ASSPGDRKNSPLH
TRBJ2-3 | NA | TRBV6-4 | ASSDSRGHRDTQY
TRBJ2-5 | once | TRBV5-1 | ASSLAPAPQETQY
TRBJ1-5 | few | TRBV30 | AWSRGSNQPQH
TRBJ2-1 | NA | TRBV5-4 | ASSPSLSSYNEQF
TRBJ2-3 | once | TRBV6-5 | ASSYSATITDTQY
TRBJ1-3 | NA | TRBV6-5 | ASSYESSSSGNTIY